This TCR beta chain appears in the sequencing data of a study of T cells in narcolepsy. Study results and caveats: Some memory CD4+ repertoires had no autoreactive clone sequences. Blood of same and different patients, but not healthy controls, reportedly held recurring autoreactive clonotypes. Comparing one patient's CSF and blood CD4+ clonotypes highlighted HCRT- and TRIB2-specific autoreactive clonotypes.

Trimming left V 3 bases short and J 0 bases short, with 12 bases between. This CDR3 contains 16 residues. Germline V lookup: CDR1 SGHRS, CDR2 YFSETQ. The protocol was immunoSEQ multiplex PCR, while the TCRdb copy is restricted to in-frame clones and leaves out a portion. The table includes approximately 25,000 clones, approximately 62% detected once. Details on this clone: What it binds is not known.

The material sequenced was memory (CD45RA-) CD4+ T cells from blood. The gene calls are TRBV5-1 and TRBJ1-4; D gene uncertain. This receptor was obtained from a human donor in good health. CDR3 nucleotides: TGCGCCAGCAGCTCTGGGGAAGACGCAACTAATGAAAAACTGTTTTTT. It encodes CASSSGEDATNEKLFF.